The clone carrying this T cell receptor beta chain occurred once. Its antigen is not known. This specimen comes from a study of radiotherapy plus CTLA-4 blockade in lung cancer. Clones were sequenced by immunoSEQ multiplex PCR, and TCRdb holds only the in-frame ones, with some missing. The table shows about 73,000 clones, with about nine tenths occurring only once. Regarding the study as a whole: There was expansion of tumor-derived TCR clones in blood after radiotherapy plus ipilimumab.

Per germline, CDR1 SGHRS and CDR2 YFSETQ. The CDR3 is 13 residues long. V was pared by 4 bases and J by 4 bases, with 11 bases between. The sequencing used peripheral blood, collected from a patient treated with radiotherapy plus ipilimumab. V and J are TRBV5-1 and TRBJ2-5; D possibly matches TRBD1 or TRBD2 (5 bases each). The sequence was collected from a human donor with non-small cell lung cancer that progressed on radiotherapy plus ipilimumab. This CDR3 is CASSEGTRETQYF. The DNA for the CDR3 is TGCGCCAGCAGCGAGGGGACCCGAGAGACCCAGTACTTC. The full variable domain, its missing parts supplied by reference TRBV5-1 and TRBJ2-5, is KAGVTQTPRYLIKTRGQQVTLSCSPISGHRSVSWYQQTPGQGLQFLFEYFSETQRNKGNFPGRFSGRQFSNSRSEMNVSTLELGDSALYLCASSEGTRETQYFGPGTRLLVL.